A single sample is the source of the 30 T cell receptor beta chains below, sequenced in a study of OX40 agonist ivuxolimab in advanced cancers. Assay used: immunoSEQ multiplex PCR; TCRdb lists only in-frame clones, some missing. Seen here are around 21,000 clones, approximately 80% observed once, and the top ten hold 20% to 30%. The sample consisted of CD4+ or CD8+ T cells sorted from blood, taken in a trial of the OX40 agonist ivuxolimab. All receptors come from an adult with an advanced solid tumor such as melanoma, head and neck, liver or kidney cancer.

The chain links TRBV5-1 to TRBJ2-1; weak D call: TRBD2 (5 bases). The CDR3 loop spans 11 amino acids. Per the germline V gene, CDR1 is SGHRS and CDR2 is YFSETQ. Trimming shortened V by 0 bases and J by 13 bases, and 8 bases separated the two germline ends. The CDR3 spells CASSLGGPQFF. In DNA form, the CDR3 reads TGCGCCAGCAGCTTGGGCGGGCCACAGTTCTTC.

The genes are TRBV4-2 and TRBJ1-5; TRBD1 matches 7 bases. CDR1 is LGHNA and CDR2 is YNFKEQ in the germline V gene. Trimming removed 4 bases from V and 4 bases from J; junction bases left unmatched: 4. This CDR3 is 14 amino acids long. The CDR3 sequence: CASSLQGLNQPQHF. Written as DNA, the CDR3 is TGTGCCAGCAGCCTACAGGGGCTTAATCAGCCCCAGCATTTT.

This chain connects TRBV7-9 to TRBJ2-7; D uncertain. Germline V CDR1 and CDR2: SEHNR, FQNEAQ (reference sequence). V lost 2 bases and J 0 bases, leaving 14 bases between the germline ends. This CDR3 is built from 16 residues. The CDR3 sequence is CASSLSLGSSSYEQYF. The CDR3 region has the DNA TGTGCCAGCAGCTTATCTCTGGGGTCCAGCTCCTACGAGCAGTACTTC.

This clone was observed a handful of times. An end of the junction does not agree with germline; a read error may underlie this. The V call is TRBV28, the J call TRBJ2-7; no firm D call. The CDR3 sequence is 12 residues long. Germline CDR1 is MDHEN and CDR2 is SYDVKM. The CDR3 is CASTPRGHPHDF. DNA for the CDR3: TGTGCCAGCACCCCCCGCGGCCACCCCCATGACTTC.

The chain recombines TRBV5-6 with TRBJ2-5; 9 nucleotides agree with TRBD1. Germline V CDR1 and CDR2: SGHDT, YYEEEE. The CDR3 runs 15 residues. J was trimmed by 5 bases and V by 0 bases; bases with no gene match: 5. The DNA of the CDR3 is TGTGCCAGCAGCTTGGACAGGGGGCCTAGGGAGACCCAGTACTTC. As protein: CASSLDRGPRETQYF.

The gene calls are TRBV2 and TRBJ2-1; TRBD2 agrees at 13 bases. V was pared by 7 bases and J by 5 bases, with 2 bases of the junction left unmatched. Germline V lookup: CDR1 SNHLY, CDR2 FYNNEI. The CDR3 consists of 14 residues. CDR3 sequence: CASMGLAGNNEQFF. Here the CDR3 DNA reads TGTGCCAGCATGGGACTAGCGGGAAACAATGAGCAGTTCTTC.

The rearrangement uses TRBV7-6 and TRBJ1-5; D is possibly TRBD1 (5 bases). The length of the CDR3 is 16 residues. The germline V and J ends were trimmed by 2 bases and 1 base, with 12 bases remaining between them. Germline V gene data show CDR1 as SGHVS and CDR2 as FNYEAQ. For the CDR3, the DNA is TGTGCCAGCAGCTTAAGGGCAGGGCAGAGCAATCAGCCCCAGCATTTT. Translated: CASSLRAGQSNQPQHF. The full variable domain, with the rest looked up from reference TRBV7-6 and TRBJ1-5, is GAGVSQSPRYKVTKRGQDVALRCDPISGHVSLYWYRQALGQGPEFLTYFNYEAQQDKSGLPNDRFSAERPEGSISTLTIQRTEQRDSAMYRCASSLRAGQSNQPQHFGDGTRLSIL.

The rearrangement links TRBV9 to TRBJ1-6, with D unresolved. Germline CDR1 SGDLS, CDR2 YYNGEE. Trimming stripped 3 bases from V and 7 bases from J, with 14 bases between. The CDR3 is made up of 15 amino acids. The CDR3 protein is CASSARGLGNSPLHF. In nucleotides, the CDR3 is TGTGCCAGCAGCGCGCGCGGCCTCGGGAATTCACCCCTCCACTTT. Complete variable domain (other parts from reference TRBV9 and TRBJ1-6): DSGVTQTPKHLITATGQRVTLRCSPRSGDLSVYWYQQSLDQGLQFLIQYYNGEERAKGNILERFSAQQFPDLHSELNLSSLELGDSALYFCASSARGLGNSPLHFGNGTRLTVT.

The DNA for the CDR3 is TGTGCCAGCAGCTCCTTAGATGAAAAACTGTTTTTT. Its translation: CASSSLDEKLFF. The chain uses TRBV7-8 and TRBJ1-4; D not certain. The CDR3 is made up of 12 amino acids. Trimming took 4 bases from V and 6 from J, leaving 6 bases between them. The V gene's germline CDR1 is SGHVS and CDR2 FQNEAQ. Full variable domain (remainder filled in from reference TRBV7-8 and TRBJ1-4): GAGVSQSPRYKVAKRGQDVALRCDPISGHVSLFWYQQALGQGPEFLTYFQNEAQLDKSGLPSDRFFAERPEGSVSTLKIQRTQQEDSAVYLCASSSLDEKLFFGSGTQLSVL.

This clone was recorded only once. DNA of the CDR3: TGTGCCAGCAGCCCCCTAGCAAGGATTTACAATGAGCAGTTCTTC. This gives the protein CASSPLARIYNEQFF. This chain uses TRBV7-2 with TRBJ2-1; D possibly corresponds to TRBD2 (5 bases). The CDR3 runs to 15 residues. V lost 5 bases, J lost 4 bases, and 15 bases lay in between. The germline gives CDR1 SGHTA, CDR2 FQGNSA.

The V call is TRBV20-1, the J call TRBJ2-1; unclear D gene. In germline, CDR1 is DFQATT, CDR2 SNEGSKA (reference sequence). CDR3 length: 11 amino acids. The CDR3 DNA reads as TGCAGCCCATTTAGGGACAATGAGCAGTTCTTC. It specifies CSPFRDNEQFF.

This sequence joins TRBV28 and TRBJ1-6; a possible D gene is TRBD1 (6 bases). Germline V gene data show CDR1 as MDHEN and CDR2 as SYDVKM. Deletions cut 6 bases from V and 9 bases from J, with 18 bases between. The CDR3 has 15 residues. Here the CDR3 reads CASSHPQGIGSPLHF. The DNA of the CDR3 is TGTGCCAGCAGCCACCCACAGGGAATAGGTTCACCCCTCCACTTT.

This chain joins TRBV5-1 and TRBJ2-7; unclear D gene. Per germline, CDR1 SGHRS and CDR2 YFSETQ. The CDR3 consists of 17 residues. Deletions cut 2 bases from V and 3 bases from J, with 21 bases between. The CDR3 protein is CASSFNSGSPSNYEQYF. The CDR3 nucleotides read TGCGCCAGCAGCTTTAATTCGGGTTCGCCCTCCAACTACGAGCAGTACTTC.

The chain uses TRBV4-3 and TRBJ1-4; TRBD1 agrees at 8 bases. With 1 base clipped from V and 3 bases from J, the junction kept 7 bases outside the gene matches. Germline-derived CDR1 and CDR2 are LGHNA and YSLEER. The CDR3 has 17 residues. The CDR3 here is CASSQVSRGRANEKLFF. CDR3 DNA: TGCGCCAGCAGCCAAGTCTCCAGGGGGCGGGCTAATGAAAAACTGTTTTTT.

This clone has just one count. The V call is TRBV4-1, the J call TRBJ1-2; no clear D. Germline CDR1 and CDR2: MGHRA and YSYEKL. This CDR3 is 17 amino acids long. Trimming pared 2 bases from V and 3 bases from J, leaving 19 bases between. As DNA, the CDR3 is TGCGCCAGCAGCCAATCAAGGTCTGGGGAGCGCTACTATGGCTACACCTTC. Its protein is CASSQSRSGERYYGYTF.

CDR3 coding DNA: TGTGCCAGCAGCCTAGGCGGGGATGAAGCTTTCTTT. Translated: CASSLGGDEAFF. The rearrangement uses TRBV7-8 and TRBJ1-1; D is unclear. The CDR3 spans 12 residues. Germline loops: CDR1 SGHVS, CDR2 FQNEAQ. V was pared by 5 bases and J by 7 bases, with 11 bases between.

This chain joins TRBV11-2 and TRBJ1-5; D possibly corresponds to TRBD1 (5 bases). This CDR3 contains 12 residues. Germline V gene lookup returns CDR1 SGHAT and CDR2 FQNNGV. The V end lost 5 bases, the J end lost 7 bases, and 9 bases lay between the germline ends. CDR3 region: CASSPTGQPQHF. Here the CDR3 DNA reads TGTGCCAGCAGCCCCACAGGACAGCCCCAGCATTTT.

This chain joins TRBV7-9 and TRBJ2-7; 8 positions agree with TRBD1. The CDR3 has 14 residues. V trimming: 5 bases; J trimming: 5 bases; junction bases outside the gene matches: 8. The germline gives CDR1 SEHNR, CDR2 FQNEAQ (reference sequence). This CDR3 is CASSPKDRVDEQYF. DNA of the CDR3: TGTGCCAGCAGCCCCAAGGACAGGGTTGACGAGCAGTACTTC.

The chain couples TRBV5-4 to TRBJ2-1, with 8 nucleotides matching TRBD2. The CDR3 sequence is 15 residues long. V lost 0 bases, J lost 5 bases, and 4 bases stayed unmatched. The germline CDR1 and CDR2 sequences are SGHNT and YYREEE (reference sequence). For the CDR3, the DNA is TGTGCCAGCAGCTTGGTAGCGGGGCATAACAATGAGCAGTTCTTC. It codes for CASSLVAGHNNEQFF.

This chain links TRBV25-1 with TRBJ1-1; tentatively, D is TRBD1 (6 bases). The CDR3 has 14 amino acids. CDR1 and CDR2 from the germline V gene are MGHDK and SYGVNS. With 8 bases removed from V and 0 bases from J, the gap between germline ends came to 13 bases. The CDR3 loop is CASDRGGLNTEAFF. Here the CDR3 DNA reads TGTGCCAGCGACCGTGGGGGCTTGAACACTGAAGCTTTCTTT.

V gene TRBV10-3 combines with J gene TRBJ2-2; D is perhaps TRBD2 (6 bases). V lost 1 base and J 4 bases, leaving 19 bases between the germline ends. CDR1 ENHRY and CDR2 SYGVKD come from the germline V gene. The CDR3 sequence is 18 residues long. This CDR3 is CAISEFALSSVITGELFF. The DNA for the CDR3 is TGTGCCATCAGTGAGTTCGCACTATCTAGCGTGATCACCGGGGAGCTGTTTTTT.

The chain has TRBV19 and TRBJ2-1, with D unclear. V lost 8 bases, J lost 7 bases, and 15 bases lay in between. This CDR3 comprises 13 residues. Germline V lookup: CDR1 LNHDA, CDR2 SQIVND (reference sequence). In DNA form, the CDR3 reads TGTGCCAGTTCGCCGTCGGGTGGAAATGAGCAGTTCTTC. Its translation: CASSPSGGNEQFF.

The gene calls are TRBV10-3 and TRBJ2-3; tentative D call: TRBD2 (6 bases). The V gene lost 3 bases and the J gene lost 1 base, with 14 bases spanning the gap. Looked up from germline, CDR1 is ENHRY and CDR2 is SYGVKD. This CDR3 contains 16 residues. The DNA for the CDR3 is TGTGCCATCAGTGATGGAGGGTTTTCTCGCACAGATACGCAGTATTTT. This sequence encodes CAISDGGFSRTDTQYF.

The chain has TRBV11-2 and TRBJ2-1; TRBD2 is a possible D gene (5 bases). Germline CDR1 and CDR2: SGHAT and FQNNGV. The ends were cut back, 5 bases at V and 6 bases at J, with 17 bases in the middle. The CDR3 extends over 15 amino acids. The CDR3 region is CASSPPIPLGNEQFF. Here the CDR3 DNA reads TGTGCCAGCAGCCCCCCGATCCCACTAGGCAATGAGCAGTTCTTC.

The V and J genes are TRBV6-5 and TRBJ2-3, with 7 positions matching TRBD2. The germline CDR1 and CDR2 sequences are MNHEY and SVGAGI. V shed 4 bases and J 4 bases; nucleotides not matched to a gene: 11. The CDR3 is 16 residues long. CDR3 protein: CASSWFKAGRADTQYF. CDR3 in DNA: TGTGCCAGCAGTTGGTTTAAGGCGGGGAGGGCAGATACGCAGTATTTT.

The chain is built from TRBV4-3 and TRBJ2-1; no reliable D call. The CDR3 length is 11 residues. V lost 8 bases, J lost 5 bases, and 7 bases lay in between. Germline loops: CDR1 LGHNA, CDR2 YSLEER. The CDR3, as DNA: TGCGCCAGCTCTTACGACAATGAGCAGTTCTTC. Its protein is CASSYDNEQFF.

The chain employs TRBV7-3 and TRBJ2-2; the match to TRBD1 covers 8 bases. Germline V CDR1 and CDR2: SGHTA, FQGTGA. The ends lost 5 bases at V and 4 bases at J; junction bases unmatched: 3. The CDR3 runs 14 residues. The chain's CDR3 is CASSQGQGTGELFF. Written as DNA, the CDR3 is TGTGCCAGCAGCCAAGGACAGGGCACCGGGGAGCTGTTTTTT.

This clone is classed as medium-sized. V is TRBV27 and J is TRBJ1-5; the D is unclear. The ends were cut back, 4 bases at V and 7 bases at J, with 11 bases in the middle. The CDR3 has 13 residues. CDR1 and CDR2 from the germline V gene are MNHEY and SMNVEV (reference sequence). CDR3 amino acids: CASSWGVRQPQHF. DNA of the CDR3: TGTGCCAGCAGTTGGGGTGTGCGGCAGCCCCAGCATTTT.

The chain couples TRBV6-1 to TRBJ2-7; TRBD1 matches 9 bases. The V gene's germline CDR1 is MNHNS and CDR2 SASEGT. With V trimmed by 5 bases and J by 6 bases, 8 bases remained unmatched. CDR3 length: 14 amino acids. Here the CDR3 DNA reads TGTGCCAGCAGTCGGACAGGGGAAAACGGCGAGCAGTACTTC. It translates to CASSRTGENGEQYF.

The CDR3 coding sequence is TGTGCCAGCAGTGTGCCCGGACGCGTCTCTAGCGGCGAGCAGTACTTC. Translated, it gives CASSVPGRVSSGEQYF. The chain carries TRBV2 and TRBJ2-7; TRBD2 matches at 7 bases. There are 16 residues in the CDR3. Germline CDR1 is SNHLY and CDR2 is FYNNEI. V shed 4 bases and J 6 bases; nucleotides not matched to a gene: 15.